The 12 T cell receptor beta chains reported below all come from one sample, sequenced in a study of T cell repertoires in cytomegalovirus infection. Their recognized antigens are unknown. Each CDR3 protein is one row after TCRdb ran MiXCR on the reads. Among 700,000 to 900,000 distinct CDR3 sequences, around 29% were seen once, and the ten largest hold roughly 13%. The sample consisted of cultured CD8+ T cells from PBMCs, taken from culture after CMV antigen stimulation. These receptors all come from a human donor in good health (CMV status not recorded). Some clones in this sample may be carry-over from other donors' samples.

Concerning this clonotype itself: A read error may be the cause here, since a much bigger clone is one base away. V and J are TRBV7-8 and TRBJ2-3; D is unresolved. Germline V gene sequence: CDR1 SGHVS, CDR2 FQNEAQ. This CDR3 region has 15 residues. In nucleotides, the CDR3 is TGTGTCAGCAGCTTAGGGCTAGGGAACACAGATACGCAGTATTTT. Its translation: CVSSLGLGNTDTQYF. The full variable domain, rest sourced from reference TRBV7-8 and TRBJ2-3, is GAGVSQSPRYKVAKRGQDVALRCDPISGHVSLFWYQQALGQGPEFLTYFQNEAQLDKSGLPSDRFFAERPEGSVSTLKIQRTQQEDSAVYLCVSSLGLGNTDTQYFGPGTRLTVL.

In this sample, this clonotype turned up many times. The chain has TRBV7-2 and TRBJ1-2; D is unclear. CDR1 is SGHTA, CDR2 FQGNSA, per germline. This CDR3 contains 15 residues. V was trimmed by 1 base and J by 0 bases, leaving 9 bases between them. The chain's CDR3 is CASSLDPSTNYGYTF. As DNA, the CDR3 is TGTGCCAGCAGCTTAGATCCCAGCACTAACTATGGCTACACCTTC.

This clonotype has at least ten counts. The rearrangement links TRBV7-2 to TRBJ2-2; the D is unclear. The CDR3 loop spans 13 amino acids. Germline-derived CDR1 and CDR2 are SGHTA and FQGNSA. The V and J ends lost 3 bases and 5 bases respectively, with 7 bases between them. The CDR3 sequence: CASSFSLTGELFF. CDR3 DNA: TGTGCCAGCAGCTTCAGCCTGACCGGGGAGCTGTTTTTT.

This clonotype has ten or more counts. V is TRBV7-2 and J is TRBJ2-7; the match to TRBD2 covers 10 bases. Germline V gene sequence: CDR1 SGHTA, CDR2 FQGNSA. After removal of 1 base from V and 8 bases from J, the junction contained 8 bases not matched to a gene. The CDR3 extends over 15 amino acids. The CDR3, as DNA: TGTGCCAGCAGCTTAGAAAGTCTAGCGGGGGTACAGCAGTACTTC. Amino acids: CASSLESLAGVQQYF. Using reference TRBV7-2 and TRBJ2-7 for the parts outside the CDR3, the full variable domain is GAGVSQSPSNKVTEKGKDVELRCDPISGHTALYWYRQSLGQGLEFLIYFQGNSAPDKSGLPSDRFSAERTGGSVSTLTIQRTQQEDSAVYLCASSLESLAGVQQYFGPGTRLTVT.

This clonotype turned up a few times. The CDR3 loop reads CASSLTLPPKGPPSYEQYV. CDR3 nucleotides: TGTGCCAGCAGCTTAACGTTACCCCCAAAGGGGCCACCGTCCTACGAGCAGTACGTC. The V gene is TRBV7-8, the J gene TRBJ2-7; possible D gene TRBD1, 5 bases. The length of the CDR3 is 19 residues. CDR1 is SGHVS, CDR2 FQNEAQ, per germline. V was cut by 2 bases and J by 1 base, with 24 bases left in between.

J is TRBJ2-1 and V is TRBV5-6; no clear D gene. Per the germline V gene, CDR1 is SGHDT and CDR2 is YYEEEE. This CDR3 has 11 amino acids. With 2 bases removed from V and 10 bases from J, the gap between germline ends came to 7 bases. The CDR3 reads CASSFNHEQFF. For the CDR3, the DNA is TGTGCCAGCAGCTTTAACCACGAGCAGTTCTTC.

V is TRBV12-3 or TRBV12-4 and J is TRBJ2-5; 14 bases fit TRBD2. The trim removed 4 bases at V and 5 bases at J, leaving 15 bases unmatched. This CDR3 is built from 19 residues. As DNA, the CDR3 is TGTGCCAGCAGTTCCTACGGACTAGCGGGGGGCCTAGGAGTTGAGACCCAGTACTTC. This encodes CASSSYGLAGGLGVETQYF.

The rearrangement links TRBV6-5 to TRBJ2-6; the D is unclear. In germline, CDR1 is MNHEY, CDR2 SVGAGI. Between the trimmed V and J ends, which lost 5 bases and 0 bases, there was a span of 11 bases. The CDR3 length is 16 residues. CDR3 loop: CASSHRSPSGANVLTF. CDR3 coding DNA: TGTGCCAGCAGTCACCGTTCCCCCTCTGGGGCCAACGTCCTGACTTTC.

This clonotype showed up just a few times. The rearrangement links TRBV7-9 to TRBJ2-1; D gene unclear. Trimming left V 2 bases short and J 1 base short, with 9 bases between. Per the germline V gene, CDR1 is SEHNR and CDR2 is FQNEAQ (reference sequence). CDR3 length equals 15 residues. CDR3 protein: CASSLMTTSYNEQFF. The CDR3 bases are TGTGCCAGCAGCTTAATGACGACTTCCTACAATGAGCAGTTCTTC.

The rearrangement links TRBV12-3 or TRBV12-4 to TRBJ2-7; possibly TRBD2 for D (5 bases). V was cut by 3 bases and J by 3 bases, with 12 bases left in between. The length of the CDR3 is 14 residues. In DNA form, the CDR3 reads TGTGCCAGCAGTTTTTCCGCGGGTATCTACGAGCAGTACTTC. It yields the protein CASSFSAGIYEQYF.

In this sample, this clonotype turned up once. This chain uses TRBV18 with TRBJ1-1; 10 bases map to TRBD1. This CDR3 has 17 residues. Germline CDR1 reads KGHSH; CDR2 reads LQKENI. V gave up 0 bases and J gave up 2 bases; unmatched junction bases: 6. CDR3 nucleotides: TGTGCCAGCTCACCACCCCGGGACAGGGGACCCAACACTGAAGCTTTCTTT. Translated: CASSPPRDRGPNTEAFF.

The CDR3 loop is CASSPPEGGNNYGYTF. CDR3 DNA: TGTGCCAGCAGCCCCCCGGAAGGGGGTAACAACTATGGCTACACCTTC. This rearrangement joins TRBV7-9 to TRBJ1-2; D is possibly TRBD1 (6 bases). The CDR3 is made up of 16 amino acids. The V end lost 5 bases, the J end lost 2 bases, and 18 bases lay between the germline ends. Germline CDR1 and CDR2: SEHNR and FQNEAQ (reference sequence).